This entry features one T cell receptor (beta chain) sequence. Its antigen is not known. The repertoire was sequenced with immunoSEQ multiplex PCR; TCRdb's copy has only in-frame clones and lacks some. The top ten hold roughly 2.9% of the sample, which has around 65,000 clones, 85% to 90% seen once. The germline CDR1 and CDR2 sequences are PRHDT and FYEKMQ (reference sequence). The CDR3 contains 15 residues. V lost 2 bases and J lost 8, with 16 bases in between. Time point reported: after neoadjuvant nivolumab, at surgical resection. Patients were newly diagnosed with stage II-IVA oral cavity squamous cell carcinoma without prior systemic or radiation treatment. These data belong to a study of neoadjuvant anti-PD-1 for oral cavity cancer. Study-level background: Patients without progression received a fourth nivolumab dose around day 43, then surgical resection on days 50-56.

Study conclusions and caveats: Post-nivolumab, blood T cell clonality was significantly elevated in non-responders.

Sequences were derived from PBMCs, sampled after nivolumab (anti-PD-1) treatment. This receptor was obtained from a person between 40 and 85 years old with oral cavity squamous cell carcinoma. The rearrangement uses TRBV13 and TRBJ2-1; D gene unclear. CDR3 bases: TGTGCCAGCAGCTTAAGGGTTACTTCATCGGATGAGCAGTTCTTC. It is translated as CASSLRVTSSDEQFF.